This T cell receptor beta chain derives from a study of OX40 agonist ivuxolimab in advanced cancers. Study information: Every patient in dose escalation had hepatocellular carcinoma, melanoma, renal cell or head and neck cancer.

Study-level points and caveats: Low normalized T-cell clonal expansion was additionally recorded for some nonresponders.

Germline V gene sequence: CDR1 SGHRS, CDR2 YFSETQ. The ends were cut back, 1 base at V and 0 bases at J, with 8 bases in the middle. The CDR3 sequence is 14 residues long. The assay was immunoSEQ multiplex PCR, and TCRdb's table has in-frame clones only and misses some. Counted here are over 20,000 clones, about 88% occurring once; the ten biggest clones make up 20% to 25%. Notes on this clone: What it recognizes is unknown.

The sample was CD4+ or CD8+ T cells sorted from blood, taken in a trial of the OX40 agonist ivuxolimab. The rearrangement joins TRBV5-1 to TRBJ2-7; D is possibly TRBD2 (5 bases). The sequence derives from an adult with an advanced solid tumor such as melanoma, head and neck, liver or kidney cancer. The CDR3: CASSLSGSSYEQYF. CDR3 nucleotide sequence: TGCGCCAGCAGCTTGAGCGGAAGCTCCTACGAGCAGTACTTC.